These T cell receptor beta chains were read from a single sample in a study of blood T cell repertoires in COVID-19. TCRdb's copy holds only in-frame clones and misses some; the assay was immunoSEQ multiplex PCR. The sample lists around 67,000 clones; around nine tenths were seen once. The sequenced material came from peripheral blood. These receptors all stem from a woman aged 80 or older with acute or convalescent COVID-19. Each CDR3 is given with its conserved first and last residue. D genes are given only for firm matches. Rows give clone size only sometimes, using once, few, many, or a class for an expanded clone.

clone size: .
V gene: TRBV9
J gene: TRBJ2-1
D gene: TRBD2
CDR3 DNA: TGTGCCAGCAGCGTCTCTAGCGGGAGCCCCAATGAGCAGTTCTTC
CDR3 protein: CASSVSSGSPNEQFF

clone size: .
V gene: TRBV12-3/TRBV12-4
J gene: TRBJ2-3
D gene: .
CDR3 DNA: TGTGCCAGCAGTCTCACCGGTTATACGCAGTATTTT
CDR3 protein: CASSLTGYTQYF

clone size: .
V gene: TRBV6-2/TRBV6-3
J gene: TRBJ2-3
D gene: TRBD2
CDR3 DNA: TGTGCCAGCAGCACTCCCGGGACTAGCGGACAAAGCACAGATACGCAGTATTTT
CDR3 protein: CASSTPGTSGQSTDTQYF

clone size: .
V gene: TRBV19
J gene: TRBJ1-2
D gene: .
CDR3 DNA: TGTGCCAGTAGTAACTCAGGCACCCGGGGCTATGGCTACACCTTC
CDR3 protein: CASSNSGTRGYGYTF

clone size: .
V gene: TRBV7-9
J gene: TRBJ2-3
D gene: TRBD2
CDR3 DNA: TGTGCCAGCAGCTTAGCATCGACCAGCGGGGGGACAAGGTATTTT
CDR3 protein: CASSLASTSGGTRYF

clone size: .
V gene: TRBV10-1
J gene: TRBJ1-5
D gene: .
CDR3 DNA: TGCGCCAGCAGTCAACCCGGGACACCAATTAAGGGGCCCCAGCATTTT
CDR3 protein: CASSQPGTPIKGPQHF

clone size: .
V gene: TRBV29-1
J gene: TRBJ2-7
D gene: .
CDR3 DNA: TGCAGCGTTGAAGTGGAACGTTCGAGGCTCTACGAGCAGTACTTC
CDR3 protein: CSVEVERSRLYEQYF

clone size: .
V gene: TRBV5-4
J gene: TRBJ2-7
D gene: .
CDR3 DNA: TGTGCCAGCAGCTTGCGAGGGAGTTCCGGCGAGCAGTACTTC
CDR3 protein: CASSLRGSSGEQYF

clone size: .
V gene: TRBV28
J gene: TRBJ1-2
D gene: TRBD1
CDR3 DNA: TGTGCCAGCACTCGACAGGGGGCGCCGTGGAATGGCTACACCTTC
CDR3 protein: CASTRQGAPWNGYTF

clone size: .
V gene: TRBV28
J gene: TRBJ1-2
D gene: .
CDR3 DNA: TGTGCCAGCAGCCCAGCTAACTATGGCTACACCTTC
CDR3 protein: CASSPANYGYTF

clone size: .
V gene: TRBV2
J gene: TRBJ1-4
D gene: TRBD1
CDR3 DNA: TGTGCCAGCAGTGAAGTTAGGACAGGGGTCGAAAAACTGTTTTTT
CDR3 protein: CASSEVRTGVEKLFF

clone size: .
V gene: TRBV27
J gene: TRBJ2-3
D gene: .
CDR3 DNA: TGTGCCAGCAGTTTATCCCCCTTATCGACTAGGCCCACAGATACGCAGTATTTT
CDR3 protein: CASSLSPLSTRPTDTQYF

clone size: .
V gene: TRBV6-5
J gene: TRBJ1-2
D gene: .
CDR3 DNA: TGTGCCAGCAGCCGACAACAGGGCTATGGCTACACCTTC
CDR3 protein: CASSRQQGYGYTF

clone size: .
V gene: TRBV5-1
J gene: TRBJ2-7
D gene: .
CDR3 DNA: TGCGCCAGCAGCTTGGGTCCTCAAGGAGGGGATTACGAGCAGTACTTC
CDR3 protein: CASSLGPQGGDYEQYF

clone size: .
V gene: TRBV4-3
J gene: TRBJ2-1
D gene: .
CDR3 DNA: TGCGCCAGCAGCTCCACTAGGTTAGCCTACAATGAGCAGTTCTTC
CDR3 protein: CASSSTRLAYNEQFF

clone size: few
V gene: TRBV12-3/TRBV12-4
J gene: TRBJ1-1
D gene: TRBD1
CDR3 DNA: TGTGCCAGCAGCTTATTGACAGGGACTGAAGCTTTCTTT
CDR3 protein: CASSLLTGTEAFF

clone size: few
V gene: TRBV5-5
J gene: TRBJ1-5
D gene: TRBD1
CDR3 DNA: TGTGCCAGCTGTGGGGACAGGGGGCAGGGTCAGCCCCAGCATTTT
CDR3 protein: CASCGDRGQGQPQHF

clone size: .
V gene: TRBV20-1
J gene: TRBJ1-2
D gene: TRBD1
CDR3 DNA: TGCAGTGCTAATATCGACAGGGCCACCTTC
CDR3 protein: CSANIDRATF

clone size: .
V gene: TRBV19
J gene: TRBJ2-7
D gene: TRBD1
CDR3 DNA: TGTGCCAGTAGTATCTTGCCCGGGACAGGGGGCTACGAGCAGTACTTC
CDR3 protein: CASSILPGTGGYEQYF

clone size: .
V gene: TRBV6-1
J gene: TRBJ2-7
D gene: .
CDR3 DNA: TGTGCCAGCAGTGAATTACTAATGAGCTCCTACGAGCAGTACTTC
CDR3 protein: CASSELLMSSYEQYF

clone size: .
V gene: TRBV24-1
J gene: TRBJ2-3
D gene: TRBD2
CDR3 DNA: TGTGCCACCAGTGACCCGGGACTAGCGGGAGCAGATACGCAGTATTTT
CDR3 protein: CATSDPGLAGADTQYF

clone size: .
V gene: TRBV19
J gene: TRBJ2-1
D gene: .
CDR3 DNA: TGTGCCAGTAGTATACGGGGGACGTACAATGAGCAGTTCTTC
CDR3 protein: CASSIRGTYNEQFF

clone size: .
V gene: TRBV6-5
J gene: TRBJ1-2
D gene: .
CDR3 DNA: TGTGCCAGTCAAAACAGGGCCCCTAGTAACACCTTC
CDR3 protein: CASQNRAPSNTF

clone size: .
V gene: TRBV3-1/TRBV3-2
J gene: TRBJ2-7
D gene: TRBD2
CDR3 DNA: TGTGTCCGAGCGGGAGGGCCTGACGAGCAGTACTTC
CDR3 protein: CVRAGGPDEQYF

clone size: .
V gene: TRBV3-1/TRBV3-2
J gene: TRBJ1-2
D gene: .
CDR3 DNA: TGTGCCAGCAGCCCCCCTACGACAGCCAGCTATGGCTACACCTTC
CDR3 protein: CASSPPTTASYGYTF

clone size: .
V gene: TRBV29-1
J gene: TRBJ2-3
D gene: .
CDR3 DNA: TGCAGCGTTGACCGGGGCACAGATACGCAGTATTTT
CDR3 protein: CSVDRGTDTQYF

clone size: .
V gene: TRBV7-2
J gene: TRBJ2-5
D gene: TRBD2
CDR3 DNA: TGTGCCAGCAGCTTAGCGGCTAGCGGGCGACAAGAGACCCAGTACTTC
CDR3 protein: CASSLAASGRQETQYF

clone size: .
V gene: TRBV6-5
J gene: TRBJ1-6
D gene: .
CDR3 DNA: TGTGCCAGCAGTTACTGGGGGGGAGGTAATTCACCCCTCCACTTT
CDR3 protein: CASSYWGGGNSPLHF

clone size: .
V gene: TRBV19
J gene: TRBJ2-6
D gene: .
CDR3 DNA: TGTGCCAGTAGTATAGCGGTACGTCAGGCCCCCTCTGGGGCCAACGTCCTGACTTTC
CDR3 protein: CASSIAVRQAPSGANVLTF

clone size: .
V gene: TRBV2
J gene: TRBJ2-4
D gene: TRBD2
CDR3 DNA: TGTGCCAGCAGTGAAGGACGGTTCGGGGGGAACATTCAGTACTTC
CDR3 protein: CASSEGRFGGNIQYF

clone size: once
V gene: TRBV25-1
J gene: TRBJ1-2
D gene: .
CDR3 DNA: TGTGCCAGCAGTGAATCGGGCCCAGGGAATTATGGCTACACCTTC
CDR3 protein: CASSESGPGNYGYTF

clone size: .
V gene: TRBV27
J gene: TRBJ2-7
D gene: .
CDR3 DNA: TGTGCCAGCAGTTTATCGAGAGGGTACGAGCAGTACTTC
CDR3 protein: CASSLSRGYEQYF

clone size: .
V gene: TRBV6-6
J gene: TRBJ1-1
D gene: TRBD1
CDR3 DNA: TGTGCCAGCAGTTCCGGACAGGCCACTGAAGCTTTCTTT
CDR3 protein: CASSSGQATEAFF

clone size: .
V gene: TRBV7-2
J gene: TRBJ1-2
D gene: TRBD1
CDR3 DNA: TGTGCCAGCAGCCCCTCGGACAGGTACCCCTATGGCTACACCTTC
CDR3 protein: CASSPSDRYPYGYTF

clone size: .
V gene: TRBV3-1/TRBV3-2
J gene: TRBJ2-1
D gene: .
CDR3 DNA: TGTGCCAGCAGCCAAAGGGGCAGCTCCTACAATGAGCAGTTCTTC
CDR3 protein: CASSQRGSSYNEQFF

clone size: .
V gene: TRBV7-9
J gene: TRBJ2-2
D gene: .
CDR3 DNA: TGTGCCAGCAGCTCCCACTGGAACACCGGGGAGCTGTTTTTT
CDR3 protein: CASSSHWNTGELFF

clone size: .
V gene: TRBV9
J gene: TRBJ1-2
D gene: .
CDR3 DNA: TGTGCCAGCAGCCCATCAGGGTTTCGCTCTAACTATGGCTACACCTTC
CDR3 protein: CASSPSGFRSNYGYTF